Below, 30 T cell receptor beta chains from the same sample are listed, as sequenced in a study of T cells in Graves' hyperthyroidism and ophthalmopathy. Amplification of TCR beta CDR3 regions used RNA as the template. First-round RT-PCR of the TCR CDR3 relied on the HTBI primer set. Each CDR3 protein gets one entry after TCRdb re-called the multiplex PCR reads with MiXCR. This table holds about 690,000 distinct CDR3 sequences, 17% found once. Sequenced sample: blood. All receptors derive from a man aged 45 to 65 with Graves' hyperthyroidism.

In its sample, this clonotype was seen many times. V gene TRBV6-5 combines with J gene TRBJ1-1; 7 nucleotides line up with TRBD1. Germline V lookup: CDR1 MNHEY, CDR2 SVGAGI. The V and J ends lost 2 bases and 7 bases, in that order; junction bases with no gene match: 4. CDR3 size: 13 residues. CDR3 DNA: TGTGCCAGCAGTTACGGTCAGGGGGTTGAAGCTTTCTTT. This sequence encodes CASSYGQGVEAFF.

This clonotype was counted only a few times. The rearrangement uses TRBV30 and TRBJ2-1, with 9 bases that match TRBD2. This CDR3 is built from 13 residues. V lost 3 bases, J lost 13 bases, and 10 bases stayed unmatched. Germline-derived CDR1 and CDR2 are GTSNPN and SVGIG (reference sequence). The CDR3 sequence: CAWSGAGGPVQFF. Here the CDR3 DNA reads TGTGCCTGGAGCGGCGCGGGAGGGCCTGTACAGTTCTTC.

This clonotype was counted once. The rearrangement uses TRBV27 and TRBJ1-6; the D is unclear. V was pared by 6 bases and J by 10 bases, with 13 bases between. This CDR3 comprises 13 residues. In germline, CDR1 is MNHEY, CDR2 SMNVEV (reference sequence). The CDR3 sequence: CASSLVWGSPLHF. The CDR3 DNA reads TGTGCCAGCAGCCTCGTTTGGGGATCACCCCTCCACTTT.

This clonotype has a handful of counts. The V and J genes are TRBV5-6 and TRBJ2-3; D may be TRBD1 or TRBD2 (5 bases each). The ends were cut back, 0 bases at V and 5 bases at J, with 10 bases in the middle. The CDR3 sequence is 14 residues long. Per the germline V gene, CDR1 is SGHDT and CDR2 is YYEEEE. This chain's CDR3 is CASSLAGTRDTQYF. Written as DNA, the CDR3 is TGTGCCAGCAGCTTGGCAGGGACCCGAGATACGCAGTATTTT.

This clonotype was detected only a few times. This chain links TRBV6-2 or TRBV6-3 with TRBJ1-2, with D possibly being TRBD1 (6 bases). V gave up 8 bases and J gave up 4 bases, with 11 bases separating them. Looked up from germline, CDR1 is MNHEY and CDR2 is SVGEGT. The CDR3 has 12 amino acids. The CDR3 region has the DNA TGTGCCAGCGGGGACACTTTCTATGGCTACACCTTC. Protein product: CASGDTFYGYTF.

This rearrangement joins TRBV5-1 to TRBJ2-1; the D gene is possibly TRBD2 (5 bases). The CDR3 is 13 amino acids. Per germline, CDR1 SGHRS and CDR2 YFSETQ. Trimming left V 3 bases short and J 6 bases short, with 10 bases between. Written as DNA, the CDR3 is TGCGCCAGCAGCTCCGGGGAGCCCAATGAGCAGTTCTTC. Translating it yields CASSSGEPNEQFF. Full variable domain (remainder filled in from reference TRBV5-1 and TRBJ2-1): KAGVTQTPRYLIKTRGQQVTLSCSPISGHRSVSWYQQTPGQGLQFLFEYFSETQRNKGNFPGRFSGRQFSNSRSEMNVSTLELGDSALYLCASSSGEPNEQFFGPGTRLTVL.

The CDR3 loop reads CASSIGWDRGWDEQFF. CDR3 in DNA: TGTGCCAGTAGTATAGGCTGGGACAGGGGTTGGGATGAGCAGTTCTTC. The chain carries TRBV19 and TRBJ2-1; 10 nucleotides match TRBD1. V trimming: 1 base; J trimming: 8 bases; junction bases outside the gene matches: 8. The CDR3 sequence is 16 residues long. Germline V gives CDR1 LNHDA, CDR2 SQIVND (reference sequence).

This clonotype has at least ten counts. This rearrangement joins TRBV9 to TRBJ2-3, with D possibly TRBD2 on 6 matching bases. Per the germline V gene, CDR1 is SGDLS and CDR2 is YYNGEE. This CDR3 has 15 residues. The germline V and J ends were trimmed by 5 bases and 3 bases, with 16 bases remaining between them. CDR3 in amino acids: CASSPRGDSTDTQYF. The CDR3 nucleotides read TGTGCCAGCAGTCCCAGAGGGGACTCAACAGATACGCAGTATTTT.

This clonotype was picked up a small number of times. V gene TRBV5-5 combines with J gene TRBJ2-2; TRBD1 is a possible D gene (6 bases). The germline V gene has CDR1 SGHKS and CDR2 YYEKEE (reference sequence). The CDR3 is 13 residues long. The V end was cut by 5 bases, the J end by 6 bases, with 11 bases between. CDR3 DNA: TGTGCCAGCAGAAATCAGGGGTCCGGGGAGCTGTTTTTT. Translation gives CASRNQGSGELFF.

This clonotype was found many times. The V gene is TRBV11-3, the J gene TRBJ2-7; D is uncertain. CDR3 length equals 13 residues. Germline V gives CDR1 SGHNT, CDR2 YENEEA. Trimming removed 0 bases at V and 5 bases at J, with 8 bases between. CDR3 in amino acids: CASSLDAEHEQYF. The CDR3 bases are TGTGCCAGCAGCTTAGATGCGGAGCACGAGCAGTACTTC.

There are a few counts of this clonotype. This rearrangement joins TRBV30 to TRBJ2-7, with D maybe TRBD1 (7 bases). The CDR3 covers 13 residues. Germline values: CDR1 GTSNPN, CDR2 SVGIG (reference sequence). V lost 5 bases and J 4 bases, leaving 15 bases between the germline ends. CDR3 nucleotides: TGTGCCTGGGGAGGGACAGACAGATACGAGCAGTACTTC. Translating gives CAWGGTDRYEQYF.

The chain combines TRBV28 with TRBJ2-2, with TRBD2 identical over 11 bases. From germline, CDR1 is MDHEN and CDR2 SYDVKM. The CDR3 runs to 18 residues. J gave up 6 bases and V 6 bases, and 15 bases lay outside the gene matches. The CDR3, as DNA: TGTGCCAGCAGGACGGGGACTAGCGGACTCCGGGGATCCGGGGAGCTGTTTTTT. Its translation is CASRTGTSGLRGSGELFF.

This clonotype occurred a few times. The rearrangement uses TRBV5-1 and TRBJ2-2; 7 bases map to TRBD1. The germline V gene has CDR1 SGHRS and CDR2 YFSETQ. This CDR3 region has 15 residues. The V and J ends lost 1 base and 6 bases, in that order; junction bases with no gene match: 6. The CDR3 sequence: CASSLKGARAGELFF. In DNA, the CDR3 is TGCGCCAGCAGCTTGAAGGGGGCGCGGGCCGGGGAGCTGTTTTTT.

J is TRBJ1-1 and V is TRBV11-2, with 9 bases lining up with TRBD1. Germline V gives CDR1 SGHAT, CDR2 FQNNGV. Germline trimming cut 1 base from V and 6 bases from J; bases unmatched to any gene: 6. The CDR3 contains 15 residues. The CDR3 is CASSLAGQGISEAFF. The CDR3 nucleotides read TGTGCCAGCAGCTTAGCGGGACAGGGTATTTCTGAAGCTTTCTTT.

The sample holds many counts of this clonotype. The chain combines TRBV30 with TRBJ1-1; D possibly corresponds to TRBD1 (5 bases). Germline-derived CDR1 and CDR2 are GTSNPN and SVGIG (reference sequence). CDR3 length: 13 residues. V was clipped by 4 bases and J by 2 bases, with 11 bases between them. The CDR3 sequence: CAWTRQHNTEAFF. The CDR3, as DNA: TGTGCCTGGACGCGACAGCATAACACTGAAGCTTTCTTT.

This clonotype was picked up many times. V gene TRBV7-9 combines with J gene TRBJ2-2; D unclear. Trimming took off 1 base at V and 5 bases at J, with 5 bases between the two ends. The CDR3 is made up of 13 amino acids. From germline, CDR1 is SEHNR and CDR2 FQNEAQ (reference sequence). The chain's CDR3 is CASSLVSTGELFF. In DNA, the CDR3 is TGTGCCAGCAGCTTAGTATCGACCGGGGAGCTGTTTTTT.

This clonotype turned up a few times. A much larger clone differs from this one at a single base, so this may be a read error. V usage is TRBV28 and J usage is TRBJ2-3; TRBD1 might be the D (5 bases). In germline, CDR1 is MDHEN, CDR2 SYDVKM. The CDR3 is 14 residues long. The CDR3 nucleotides are TGTGCCAGCGGTTTAAGTCAGGGTGCAGATACGCAGTATTTT. Translation: CASGLSQGADTQYF.

The chain has TRBV20-1 and TRBJ2-2, with TRBD2 matching 7 bases. The germline V gene has CDR1 DFQATT and CDR2 SNEGSKA (reference sequence). J lost 7 bases, V lost 1 base, and 9 bases had no gene match. There are 15 residues in the CDR3. CDR3 protein: CSARAWREKDGELFF. The CDR3 DNA sequence: TGCAGTGCTAGAGCCTGGCGGGAGAAAGACGGGGAGCTGTTTTTT.

This clonotype was seen many times. CDR3 amino acids: CASSLNVPYEQYF. The CDR3 DNA sequence: TGTGCCAGCAGTTTGAATGTTCCGTACGAGCAGTACTTC. V is TRBV28 and J is TRBJ2-7; D is ambiguous. The CDR3 totals 13 residues. Germline CDR1 MDHEN, CDR2 SYDVKM. Trimming took 3 bases from V and 4 from J, leaving 10 bases between them. Combining the CDR3 with reference TRBV28 and TRBJ2-7 gives the whole variable domain DVKVTQSSRYLVKRTGEKVFLECVQDMDHENMFWYRQDPGLGLRLIYFSYDVKMKEKGDIPEGYSVSREKKERFSLILESASTNQTSMYLCASSLNVPYEQYFGPGTRLTVT.

This clonotype has ten or more counts. The V call is TRBV7-3, the J call TRBJ2-5, with 11 bases that match TRBD2. In germline, CDR1 is SGHTA, CDR2 FQGTGA. V dropped 4 bases and J dropped 4; count of bases not matched to a gene: 5. The CDR3 contains 15 residues. CDR3 DNA sequence: TGTGCCAGCAGCTCCTCTGGACTAGCGGGAGAGACCCAGTACTTC. Translating gives CASSSSGLAGETQYF.

The V and J genes are TRBV7-9 and TRBJ1-1; D not resolved. CDR3 length equals 14 residues. The germline V gene encodes CDR1 SEHNR and CDR2 FQNEAQ (reference sequence). Trimming pared 1 base from V and 5 bases from J, leaving 11 bases between. CDR3 bases: TGTGCCAGCAGCTTAGAGTTGCGGGTGACTGAAGCTTTCTTT. This translates into CASSLELRVTEAFF.

This clonotype was recorded many times. This chain connects TRBV29-1 to TRBJ2-1; 11 positions agree with TRBD2. The CDR3 has 14 amino acids. The trim removed 6 bases at V and 6 bases at J, leaving 7 bases unmatched. Germline CDR1 and CDR2: SQVTM and ANQGSEA. CDR3 nucleotides: TGCAGCGTGCGGGGGACTAGCGGACTCAATGAGCAGTTCTTC. Its translation: CSVRGTSGLNEQFF.

This clonotype was seen more than once but under ten times. The V and J genes are TRBV19 and TRBJ1-5; perhaps TRBD1 as D (5 bases). Germline CDR1 LNHDA, CDR2 SQIVND (reference sequence). V was clipped by 3 bases and J by 2 bases, with 11 bases between them. CDR3 length: 15 amino acids. The DNA for the CDR3 is TGTGCCAGTAGTATCCAGGGTGGAGGCAATCAGCCCCAGCATTTT. As protein: CASSIQGGGNQPQHF.

Ten or more counts support this clonotype. The rearrangement joins TRBV15 to TRBJ2-2, with 9 bases lining up with TRBD1. Germline loops: CDR1 LNHNV, CDR2 YYDKDF (reference sequence). CDR3 length equals 16 residues. V was clipped by 3 bases and J by 4 bases; unmatched bases: 6. CDR3 sequence reads: CATSRGQGSSTGELFF. In DNA, the CDR3 is TGTGCCACCAGCAGGGGACAGGGTTCGAGCACCGGGGAGCTGTTTTTT. Drawing the rest from reference TRBV15 and TRBJ2-2, the complete variable domain is DAMVIQNPRYQVTQFGKPVTLSCSQTLNHNVMYWYQQKSSQAPKLLFHYYDKDFNNEADTPDNFQSRRPNTSFCFLDIRSPGLGDTAMYLCATSRGQGSSTGELFFGEGSRLTVL.

The V gene is TRBV9, the J gene TRBJ2-3; 10 positions agree with TRBD2. The V gene end was trimmed by 0 bases and the J gene end by 0 bases; junction bases not matched to a gene: 7. Germline CDR1 reads SGDLS; CDR2 reads YYNGEE. The CDR3 has 18 amino acids. CDR3 sequence (DNA): TGTGCCAGCAGCGTAGGACTAGCGGGTCTTGCTAGCACAGATACGCAGTATTTT. Translation: CASSVGLAGLASTDTQYF.

This clonotype has ten or more counts. The chain has TRBV13 and TRBJ2-7; weak D call: TRBD2 (6 bases). The CDR3 totals 13 residues. Between the trimmed V and J ends, which lost 0 bases and 7 bases, there was a span of 10 bases. Looked up from germline, CDR1 is PRHDT and CDR2 is FYEKMQ (reference sequence). In DNA form, the CDR3 reads TGTGCCAGCAGCTTAGGGCCTGGGAGGGAGCAGTACTTC. Translated, it gives CASSLGPGREQYF.

This clonotype was seen many times. This chain links TRBV27 with TRBJ2-1; 7 nucleotides agree with TRBD2. The CDR3 is made up of 16 amino acids. V was pared by 5 bases and J by 3 bases, with 10 bases of the junction left unmatched. Germline CDR1 and CDR2: MNHEY and SMNVEV (reference sequence). The DNA of the CDR3 is TGTGCCAGCAGTGGATCCGGGGAGGGCTTCTACAATGAGCAGTTCTTC. It translates to CASSGSGEGFYNEQFF.

In this sample, this clonotype turned up many times. V and J are TRBV30 and TRBJ2-7; D unresolved. The V gene lost 0 bases and the J gene lost 3 bases, with 9 bases spanning the gap. Germline CDR1 reads GTSNPN; CDR2 reads SVGIG (reference sequence). CDR3 size: 13 residues. This CDR3 reads CAWSVAGYYEQYF. The CDR3 DNA follows: TGTGCCTGGAGTGTAGCCGGTTACTACGAGCAGTACTTC.

This clonotype occurred a few times. The rearrangement links TRBV7-6 to TRBJ2-3, with D perhaps TRBD1 (6 bases). Germline CDR1 and CDR2: SGHVS and FNYEAQ. The length of the CDR3 is 16 residues. V lost 5 bases and J 3 bases, leaving 18 bases between the germline ends. The CDR3 here is CASSLTGAGETDTQYF. The CDR3, as DNA: TGTGCCAGCAGCCTTACCGGGGCAGGGGAAACAGATACGCAGTATTTT.

This clonotype was counted at least ten times. This chain joins TRBV28 and TRBJ2-5; 14 bases line up with TRBD2. This CDR3 region has 15 residues. Germline assignment: CDR1 MDHEN and CDR2 SYDVKM. V gave up 5 bases and J gave up 4 bases; unmatched junction bases: 3. The DNA for the CDR3 is TGTGCCAGCAGTAGAGGACTAGCGGGAGGAGAGACCCAGTACTTC. Translation gives CASSRGLAGGETQYF.